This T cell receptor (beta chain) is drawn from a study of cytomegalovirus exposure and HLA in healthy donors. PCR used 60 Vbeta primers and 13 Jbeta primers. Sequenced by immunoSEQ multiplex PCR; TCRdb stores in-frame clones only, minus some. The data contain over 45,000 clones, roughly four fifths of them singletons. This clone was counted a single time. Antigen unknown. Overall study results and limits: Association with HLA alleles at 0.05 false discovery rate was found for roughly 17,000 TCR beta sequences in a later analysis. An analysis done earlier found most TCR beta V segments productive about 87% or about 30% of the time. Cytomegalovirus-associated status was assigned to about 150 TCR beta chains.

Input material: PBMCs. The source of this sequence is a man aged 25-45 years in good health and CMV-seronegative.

In nucleotides, the CDR3 is TGTGCCAGCAGCTTCCACAGGGAGGGCACTGAAGCTTTCTTT. The encoded protein is CASSFHREGTEAFF. The chain employs TRBV7-2 and TRBJ1-1; D might be TRBD1 (6 bases). This CDR3 has 14 residues. Germline values: CDR1 SGHTA, CDR2 FQGNSA. The V end was cut by 3 bases, the J end by 4 bases, with 12 bases between.